These 3 T cell receptor beta chains originate from one sample sequenced in a study of CD8 T cells in Susac syndrome. cDNA came from around 0.54 to 1 ug RNA primed by random hexamers. Via MiXCR, TCRdb re-called the immunoSEQ multiplex PCR reads, giving one row per CDR3 protein. The sample includes 150,000 to 200,000 distinct CDR3 sequences, about 90% of them seen just once. Sequenced: CD4+ T cells from PBMCs. All receptors derive from a human donor in good health.

This chain links TRBV3-1 with TRBJ2-1, with TRBD2 identical over 14 bases. This CDR3 contains 16 residues. Per the germline V gene, CDR1 is LGHDT and CDR2 is YNNKEL (reference sequence). Germline trimming cut 0 bases from V and 8 bases from J; bases unmatched to any gene: 3. CDR3 loop: CASSQEGTSGRYEQFF. The CDR3 DNA reads as TGTGCCAGCAGCCAAGAAGGGACTAGCGGGAGATATGAGCAGTTCTTC.

The J gene is TRBJ2-1, the V gene TRBV20-1; no clear D. Trimming left V 2 bases short and J 8 bases short, with 13 bases between. In germline, CDR1 is DFQATT, CDR2 SNEGSKA (reference sequence). The CDR3 extends over 13 amino acids. CDR3 region: CSARSAVDDEQFF. In nucleotides, the CDR3 is TGCAGTGCTAGAAGTGCAGTGGACGATGAGCAGTTCTTC.

The chain employs TRBV11-2 and TRBJ2-1, with D perhaps assigned TRBD1 or TRBD2 (5 bases each). The CDR3 has 15 amino acids. V lost 4 bases and J lost 5, with 15 bases in between. Germline V gives CDR1 SGHAT, CDR2 FQNNGV. For the CDR3, the DNA is TGTGCCAGCAGCTCAACCACCGGGACCCACAATGAGCAGTTCTTC. Its translation: CASSSTTGTHNEQFF.